This T cell receptor beta chain was retrieved from a study of blood T cell repertoires in COVID-19 (dated by TCRdb to about 2020). Looking at the study overall: Samples from collaborators originated in the United States, Italy and Spain and spanned both the acute and convalescent phases of COVID-19. The material from the prospective study consisted of cDNA or gDNA derived from T cells, B-cell-depleted T cells, or PBMCs. Deeply sampled blood TCRbeta repertoires from subjects exposed to, actively infected with, or recovered from COVID-19 were included in the dataset. A de-identified subject ID, COVID-19 status, age in years and sex were almost always included in the sample metadata. Samples were obtained from the ongoing ImmuneRACE study (first 160 participants) and from over a thousand subjects provided by 6 global collaborators. A freely available public database, intended as a resource for researchers studying the immune response to SARS-CoV-2, is where the repertoires were released. Where available, HLA class I and class II types were taken from metadata supplied by the sample provider and were not determined by assay-based typing.

Study-wide findings and limitations: The quantity of clinical and demographic metadata differed by source and by participant and was supplied without curation.

TCRbeta CDR3 regions were amplified from genomic DNA by means of the immunoSEQ Assay, a bias-controlled multiplex PCR. The study's own analysis went as follows. The number of nucleated cells in each sample was estimated from the amplification of reference gene primers within the assay. To quantify the absolute abundance of each unique TCRbeta CDR3 rearrangement, sequence reads were collapsed and filtered. For each sample, productive Simpson clonality was calculated by taking the square root of Simpson's diversity index across productive rearrangements. TCRdb limited this immuneACCESS table to in-frame rearrangements with V and J called. A share of clones is missing; checked studies link under half to unresolved V genes, and the rest is unexplained. That table is the source of V, J and clone size, and D and trimming were worked out from the DNA. Counted in this sample were 250,000 or so clones; 80% to 90% of them appeared once. Around 4.6% of the sample is in the top ten clones.

V drops 7 bases and J drops 5 bases, leaving 14 bases in between. The CDR3 covers 13 residues, taking in both the cysteine and the phenylalanine. Kept here is only the CDR3 DNA, which spans 39 bases and is read in frame from base 1. Looking up the germline V gene yields CDR1 ENHRY and CDR2 SYGVKD. A second Seattle source provided samples from volunteer blood donors who had recovered from COVID-19. Whole blood was collected in K2EDTA tubes by collaborating institutions according to the institutions' own protocols. For TCRbeta analysis, collaborator samples were shipped as frozen whole blood, as isolated PBMCs, or as DNA extracted from either sample type. Note on this clone: No cognate antigen has been identified for it. The record has no base qualities; no much larger clone is one base away.

This receptor was taken from a woman aged 40-49 years who had recovered from COVID-19. The V and J segments used are TRBV10-3 and TRBJ1-1, and TRBD1 may be the D gene, going by 5 matching bases. The specimen was peripheral blood. The CDR3 has the sequence CAITPDKGTEAFF. The DNA reads TGTGCCATCACTCCGGACAAGGGGACTGAAGCTTTCTTT.